This T cell receptor (beta chain) was obtained from a study of cytomegalovirus exposure and HLA in healthy donors. The CDR3 length is 16 residues. J gave up 4 bases and V 0 bases, and 9 bases lay outside the gene matches. Germline V gene sequence: CDR1 GTSNPN, CDR2 SVGIG (reference sequence). With 60 Vbeta and 13 Jbeta primers, the PCR was carried out. The assay was immunoSEQ multiplex PCR, and TCRdb's table has in-frame clones only and misses some. Of 100,000 or so clones listed, approximately 84% are singletons. Remarks on this clone: The antigen remains unidentified.

Study-level results: Despite most TCR sequences being rare, some public TCRs occurred in many donors. There was a cluster of highly shared sequence variants that was likely a sequencing artifact.

This TCR derives from a man younger than 30 in good health and CMV-seronegative. Sequenced input: PBMCs. The chain has TRBV30 and TRBJ2-7; 10 positions match TRBD2. CDR3 residues: CAWSVALLAGNYEQYF. The CDR3 coding sequence is TGTGCCTGGAGTGTTGCCTTACTAGCGGGAAATTACGAGCAGTACTTC.